The 8 T cell receptor beta chains given below trace back to one sample, sequenced in a study of blood T cell repertoires in COVID-19. The method was immunoSEQ multiplex PCR; TCRdb's version includes in-frame clones alone and lacks a portion of them. This table holds roughly 410,000 clones, around nine tenths found once. Sequencing was carried out using peripheral blood. The receptors here all came from a woman aged 40 to 50 with COVID-19, enrolled during active disease.

The chain couples TRBV28 to TRBJ2-7, with D perhaps TRBD1 (6 bases). The V gene's germline CDR1 is MDHEN and CDR2 SYDVKM. The CDR3 has 13 amino acids. Trimming left V 2 bases short and J 3 bases short, with 8 bases between. The DNA for the CDR3 is TGTGCCAGCAGTTTACGGGACATCTACGAGCAGTACTTC. Encoded protein: CASSLRDIYEQYF.

As to this clone: The same CDR3 can be traced to other DNA sequences in this sample. The CDR3 spells CASSLAGSEQYF. The DNA of the CDR3 is TGCGCCAGCAGCTTGGCGGGGTCTGAGCAGTACTTC. The chain couples TRBV5-1 to TRBJ2-7; possibly TRBD2 for D (5 bases). This CDR3 is 12 amino acids long. Trimming took 0 bases from V and 7 from J, leaving 8 bases between them. Germline V CDR1 and CDR2: SGHRS, YFSETQ.

This clone was counted once. The chain combines TRBV5-1 with TRBJ1-5, with TRBD1 as a possible D gene (5 bases). CDR3 size: 14 residues. V was clipped by 4 bases and J by 5 bases, with 13 bases between them. From germline, CDR1 is SGHRS and CDR2 YFSETQ. The CDR3 DNA follows: TGCGCCAGCAGCCCGGCGACGGGGGATCAGCCCCAGCATTTT. Translation gives CASSPATGDQPQHF.

This rearrangement joins TRBV2 to TRBJ1-1; 7 bases align to TRBD1. The ends lost 6 bases at V and 0 bases at J; junction bases unmatched: 7. The CDR3 is 15 amino acids. Per germline, CDR1 SNHLY and CDR2 FYNNEI. The CDR3: CASSQYQGVNTEAFF. The CDR3 bases are TGTGCCAGCAGCCAATATCAGGGGGTGAACACTGAAGCTTTCTTT. Based on the CDR3 plus reference TRBV2 and TRBJ1-1, the full variable domain is EPEVTQTPSHQVTQMGQEVILRCVPISNHLYFYWYRQILGQKVEFLVSFYNNEISEKSEIFDDQFSVERPDGSNFTLKIRSTKLEDSAMYFCASSQYQGVNTEAFFGQGTRLTVV.

The chain employs TRBV7-3 and TRBJ2-3; tentatively, D is TRBD2 (6 bases). Germline V lookup: CDR1 SGHTA, CDR2 FQGTGA. V lost 3 bases to trimming and J lost 4 bases, with 8 bases between them. The CDR3 is 13 amino acids. CDR3 sequence: CASSLREADTQYF. DNA for the CDR3: TGTGCCAGCAGCTTGAGGGAGGCAGATACGCAGTATTTT. Based on the CDR3 plus reference TRBV7-3 and TRBJ2-3, the full variable domain is GAGVSQTPSNKVTEKGKYVELRCDPISGHTALYWYRQSLGQGPEFLIYFQGTGAADDSGLPNDRFFAVRPEGSVSTLKIQRTERGDSAVYLCASSLREADTQYFGPGTRLTVL.

V gene TRBV18 combines with J gene TRBJ2-7; a possible D gene is TRBD1 (5 bases). Trimming shortened V by 5 bases and J by 3 bases, and 17 bases separated the two germline ends. The CDR3 totals 15 residues. Germline assignment: CDR1 KGHSH and CDR2 LQKENI. This chain's CDR3 is CASSSSRDQIYEQYF. The CDR3 nucleotides are TGTGCCAGCTCATCTTCCAGGGATCAGATCTACGAGCAGTACTTC.

The sample holds one count of this clone. V usage is TRBV5-1 and J usage is TRBJ2-7; the D is unclear. Trimming pared 2 bases from V and 7 bases from J, leaving 7 bases between. The CDR3 runs 11 residues. In germline, CDR1 is SGHRS, CDR2 YFSETQ. The CDR3 DNA reads TGCGCCAGCAGCTTCTCTAGGGAGCAGTACTTC. This translates into CASSFSREQYF.

The chain joins TRBV19 to TRBJ1-3; maybe TRBD1 (5 bases). This CDR3 region has 15 residues. Trimming pared 8 bases from V and 0 bases from J, leaving 14 bases between. The V gene's germline CDR1 is LNHDA and CDR2 SQIVND (reference sequence). The CDR3 region has the DNA TGTGCCAGTTCTCGACGACAGACCTCTGGAAACACCATATATTTT. It encodes CASSRRQTSGNTIYF.